Listed below are T cell receptor beta chains from one sample, sequenced in a study of brain T cells in children with intractable seizures. The protocol was immunoSEQ multiplex PCR, while the TCRdb copy is restricted to in-frame clones and leaves out a portion. The top ten hold approximately 1.4% of the sample, which has around 70,000 clones, approximately 94% seen once. The sample here was peripheral blood, taken at surgery. These receptors were obtained from a boy under two years old with tuberous sclerosis and intractable seizures. The CDR3 runs from the conserved cysteine through the conserved F or W. D genes are given only for firm matches. Not all rows give a size; the values are once, few, many and, for expanded clones, a class.

CDR3: CATSDFAGGSGNEQFF
DNA: TGTGCCACCAGTGATTTCGCGGGAGGGTCTGGTAATGAGCAGTTCTTC
V: TRBV24-1
D: TRBD2
J: TRBJ2-1
size: once

CDR3: CASSLDSSSNQPRHF
DNA: TGCGCCAGCAGCTTAGACAGTTCTAGCAATCAGCCCCGGCATTTT
V: TRBV5-1
D: .
J: TRBJ1-5
size: .

CDR3: CASSPQWGHLNTGELFF
DNA: TGTGCCAGCAGTCCCCAGTGGGGACACCTGAACACCGGGGAGCTGTTTTTT
V: TRBV25-1
D: .
J: TRBJ2-2
size: .

CDR3: CAWSVLARRGTDTQYF
DNA: TGTGCCTGGAGTGTACTGGCCCGCCGGGGCACAGATACGCAGTATTTT
V: TRBV30
D: .
J: TRBJ2-3
size: .

CDR3: CASSTPPTGGQTQYF
DNA: TGTGCCAGCAGTACCCCACCGACAGGGGGTCAGACCCAGTACTTC
V: TRBV2
D: TRBD1
J: TRBJ2-5
size: .

CDR3: CAWSPGQGPNQPQHF
DNA: TGTGCCTGGAGCCCCGGACAGGGCCCCAATCAGCCCCAGCATTTT
V: TRBV30
D: TRBD1
J: TRBJ1-5
size: once

CDR3: CASSKPTTEAFF
DNA: TGTGCCAGCAGCAAGCCCACCACTGAAGCTTTCTTT
V: TRBV13
D: .
J: TRBJ1-1
size: .

CDR3: CASSPKGTEIYSNQPQHF
DNA: TGTGCCAGCAGCCCGAAGGGGACAGAAATATATAGCAATCAGCCCCAGCATTTT
V: TRBV19
D: TRBD1
J: TRBJ1-5
size: .

CDR3: CASSIAGAHQETQYF
DNA: TGTGCCAGTAGCATAGCGGGAGCCCACCAAGAGACCCAGTACTTC
V: TRBV19
D: TRBD2
J: TRBJ2-5
size: .

CDR3: CASSPGPANYGYTF
DNA: TGTGCCAGCAGCCCTGGGCCAGCTAACTATGGCTACACCTTC
V: TRBV3-1/TRBV3-2
D: .
J: TRBJ1-2
size: .

CDR3: CARSLQGNEQFF
DNA: TGTGCCAGAAGCTTGCAGGGCAATGAGCAGTTCTTC
V: TRBV5-3
D: .
J: TRBJ2-1
size: .

CDR3: CSASRLAGGNEQYF
DNA: TGCAGTGCTAGTAGGCTAGCGGGAGGAAACGAGCAGTACTTC
V: TRBV20-1
D: TRBD2
J: TRBJ2-7
size: .

CDR3: CASSLGQGGGYTF
DNA: TGTGCCAGCAGTTTAGGACAGGGTGGTGGCTACACCTTC
V: TRBV12-3/TRBV12-4
D: TRBD1
J: TRBJ1-2
size: .

CDR3: CASSQEPRLNTEAFF
DNA: TGTGCCAGCAGCCAAGAACCCCGGCTGAACACTGAAGCTTTCTTT
V: TRBV14
D: .
J: TRBJ1-1
size: once

CDR3: CASSPREGGYEQYF
DNA: TGTGCCAGCAGCCCTCGGGAGGGGGGCTACGAGCAGTACTTC
V: TRBV11-3
D: TRBD2
J: TRBJ2-7
size: .

CDR3: CASPGRTAGTQYF
DNA: TGTGCCAGCCCCGGCAGGACGGCAGGGACCCAGTACTTC
V: TRBV6-4
D: .
J: TRBJ2-5
size: .

CDR3: CASSLGDSYEQYF
DNA: TGTGCCAGCAGTTTAGGCGACAGCTACGAGCAGTACTTC
V: TRBV12-3/TRBV12-4
D: .
J: TRBJ2-7
size: .

CDR3: CASRDMEGLSGNTIYF
DNA: TGTGCCAGCCGTGACATGGAGGGTTTGTCTGGAAACACCATATATTTT
V: TRBV7-2
D: .
J: TRBJ1-3
size: .

CDR3: CASSLRTGSKNIQYF
DNA: TGCGCCAGCAGCTTACGGACAGGGTCCAAAAACATTCAGTACTTC
V: TRBV5-1
D: TRBD1
J: TRBJ2-4
size: once

CDR3: CASSPNPDRALTDTQYF
DNA: TGCGCCAGCAGCCCTAACCCCGACAGGGCCCTCACAGATACGCAGTATTTT
V: TRBV4-1
D: TRBD1
J: TRBJ2-3
size: .

CDR3: CASSEGPSLRDTQYF
DNA: TGTGCCAGCAGTGAAGGGCCCAGCCTGCGGGATACGCAGTATTTT
V: TRBV6-1
D: .
J: TRBJ2-3
size: .

CDR3: CASSPSTDTQYF
DNA: TGTGCCAGCAGCCCTAGCACAGATACGCAGTATTTT
V: TRBV3-1/TRBV3-2
D: .
J: TRBJ2-3
size: .